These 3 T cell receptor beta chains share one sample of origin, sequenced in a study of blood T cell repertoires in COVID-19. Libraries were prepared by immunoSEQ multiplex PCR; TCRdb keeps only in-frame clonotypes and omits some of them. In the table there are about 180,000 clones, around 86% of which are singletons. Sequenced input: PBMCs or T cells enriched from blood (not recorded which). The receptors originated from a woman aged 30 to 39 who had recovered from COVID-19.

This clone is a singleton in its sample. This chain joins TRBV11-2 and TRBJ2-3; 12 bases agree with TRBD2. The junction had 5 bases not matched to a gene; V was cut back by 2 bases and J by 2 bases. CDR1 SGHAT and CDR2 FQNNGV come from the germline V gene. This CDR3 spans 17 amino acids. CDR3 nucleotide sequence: TGTGCCAGCAGCTTATCCGGGACTAGCGGGTTCACAGATACGCAGTATTTT. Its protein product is CASSLSGTSGFTDTQYF.

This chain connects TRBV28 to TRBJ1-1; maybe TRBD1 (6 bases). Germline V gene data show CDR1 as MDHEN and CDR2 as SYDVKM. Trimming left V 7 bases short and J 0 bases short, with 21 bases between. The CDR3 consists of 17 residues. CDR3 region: CASTSLSGGYMNTEAFF. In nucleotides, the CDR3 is TGTGCCAGCACCTCGTTGAGCGGGGGCTACATGAACACTGAAGCTTTCTTT.

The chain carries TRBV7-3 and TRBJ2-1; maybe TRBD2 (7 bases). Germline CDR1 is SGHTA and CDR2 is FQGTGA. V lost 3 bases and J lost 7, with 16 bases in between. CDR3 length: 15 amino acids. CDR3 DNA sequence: TGTGCCAGCAGCTTCGTGCGGGGGCGGGGAAATGAGCAGTTCTTC. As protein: CASSFVRGRGNEQFF.